This entry features one T cell receptor beta chain sequence. What it recognizes is unknown. This sample stems from a study of human T cells and chemical hapten exposure. Study-wide context: Minor pooled library volume differences mainly drove per-sample TCR yield variation. Findings and caveats of the study: Relative to controls, expanded TCRs formed significantly more large CDR3 similarity clusters.

TCRdb itself ran the RACE reads through MiXCR, one entry per CDR3 protein. This table holds about 340,000 distinct CDR3 sequences, approximately 6.9% found once. Time point indicated: patch test 1, 2 weeks after DPC sensitization. Treatment given: therapeutic diphenylcyclopropenone sensitization with weekly scalp DPC. The authors' total RNA extraction used unfractionated whole blood. CDR3 length: 15 amino acids. Trimming shortened V by 0 bases and J by 2 bases, and 10 bases separated the two germline ends. CDR1 and CDR2 (germline): MNHEY, SVGAGI. The source was whole blood, collected in connection with sensitization to the hapten diphenylcyclopropenone (DPC). The source is a woman aged 18 to 35 with alopecia areata. Some clones in this sample may be carry-over from other donors' samples. The genes are TRBV6-5 and TRBJ2-5; D not resolved. CDR3 sequence: CASSYSWVRQETQYF. The CDR3 DNA reads TGTGCCAGCAGTTACTCTTGGGTGAGACAAGAGACCCAGTACTTC.